This T cell receptor (beta chain) was obtained from a study of CD8 T cells in ankylosing spondylitis. The ends were cut back, 6 bases at V and 1 base at J, with 9 bases in the middle. The CDR3 is 12 residues long. Germline V gene data show CDR1 as DFQATT and CDR2 as SNEGSKA (reference sequence). At least ten counts were recorded for this clonotype. TCRdb reprocessed the 5' RACE reads via MiXCR and lists one record per CDR3 protein. Seen here are around 300,000 distinct CDR3 sequences, 11% observed once, and the top ten hold 9.1%. The chain recombines TRBV20-1 with TRBJ2-5; D is uncertain. Sequencing was performed on blood, either unsorted or a sorted T cell fraction (not recorded which). The TCR was taken from a female donor with ankylosing spondylitis or in good health (not recorded which). The CDR3 sequence is CSAHKTQETQYF. The CDR3 DNA reads TGCAGTGCCCATAAAACCCAAGAGACCCAGTACTTC.